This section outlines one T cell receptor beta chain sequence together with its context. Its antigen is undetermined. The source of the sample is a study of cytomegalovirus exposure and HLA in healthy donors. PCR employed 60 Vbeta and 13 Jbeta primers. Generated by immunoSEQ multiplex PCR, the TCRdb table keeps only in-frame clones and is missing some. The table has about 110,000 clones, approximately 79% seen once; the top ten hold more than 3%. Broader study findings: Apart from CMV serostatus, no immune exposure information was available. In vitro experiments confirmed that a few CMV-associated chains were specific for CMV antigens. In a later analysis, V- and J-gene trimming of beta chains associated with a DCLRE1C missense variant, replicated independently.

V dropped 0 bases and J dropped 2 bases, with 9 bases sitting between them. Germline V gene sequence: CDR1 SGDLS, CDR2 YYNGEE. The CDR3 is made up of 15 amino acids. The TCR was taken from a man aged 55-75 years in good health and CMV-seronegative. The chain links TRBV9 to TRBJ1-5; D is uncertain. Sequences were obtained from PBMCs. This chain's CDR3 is CASSVGWGGNQPQHF. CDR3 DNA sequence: TGTGCCAGCAGCGTAGGGTGGGGAGGCAATCAGCCCCAGCATTTT.